Sequencing of this T cell receptor beta chain was carried out in a study of blood T cell repertoires in COVID-19. Study at large: Sources were T cells, B-cell-depleted T cells, or PBMCs; the material itself was cDNA or gDNA.

The germline V gene encodes CDR1 SGHAT and CDR2 FQNNGV. The CDR3 runs 14 residues. V lost 3 bases to trimming and J lost 14 bases; unmatched junction nucleotides: 5. This clone was recorded once. Study processing details: By means of reference gene primer amplification, nucleated cell counts were estimated. Some clones are missing from TCRdb's copy, which holds only in-frame ones; the method was immunoSEQ multiplex PCR. The V and J calls and the clone size are those of that table, but D and trimming were determined from the DNA. The repertoire holds around 92,000 clones, with roughly 89% as singletons.

The chain joins TRBV11-2 to TRBJ1-6; 12 bases are shared with TRBD1. Sequencing was done on a sample of peripheral blood. The sequence was obtained from a woman older than 75 with active COVID-19. In DNA, the CDR3 is TGTGCCAGCAGCTTCGGGACAGGGGGCGCGGCCCTCCACTTT. Its protein product is CASSFGTGGAALHF. Complete variable domain (other parts from reference TRBV11-2 and TRBJ1-6): EAGVAQSPRYKIIEKRQSVAFWCNPISGHATLYWYQQILGQGPKLLIQFQNNGVVDDSQLPKDRFSAERLKGVDSTLKIQPAKLEDSAVYLCASSFGTGGAALHFGNGTRLTVT.